What follows are 30 T cell receptor beta chains derived from one specimen sequenced in a study of TIL therapy for anti-PD-1-resistant metastatic lung cancer. As to time point: pre-treatment sample, taken before nivolumab and TIL therapy. This was the immunoSEQ v3 assay. The table came from immunoSEQ multiplex PCR; TCRdb's copy has only in-frame clones and leaves some out. The table lists 50,000 to 65,000 clones, under 75% of them singletons, with roughly 7.2% in the top ten. The source was blood, collected at baseline. All receptors come from a person between 25 and 79 years old with non-small cell lung cancer.

V is TRBV6-1 and J is TRBJ1-4, with D maybe TRBD1 (6 bases). Trimming removed 7 bases from V and 6 bases from J, with 18 bases in between. Germline V gene lookup returns CDR1 MNHNS and CDR2 SASEGT. The CDR3 spans 15 residues. The CDR3: CASIFNQGLYEKLFF. As DNA, the CDR3 is TGTGCCAGCATCTTCAACCAGGGGCTGTATGAAAAACTGTTTTTT.

This clone was counted between two and nine times. This chain links TRBV29-1 with TRBJ2-7; 8 bases line up with TRBD1. Unmatched junction bases numbered 5, after V lost 3 bases and J lost 4 bases. This CDR3 is 13 amino acids long. The germline gives CDR1 SQVTM, CDR2 ANQGSEA. The CDR3: CSVDLGQGYEQYF. The CDR3 coding sequence is TGCAGCGTTGATCTAGGACAGGGATACGAGCAGTACTTC.

The J gene is TRBJ1-2, the V gene TRBV6-1, with 9 bases matching TRBD1. V gave up 10 bases and J gave up 8 bases; unmatched junction bases: 11. The germline gives CDR1 MNHNS, CDR2 SASEGT. The CDR3 is made up of 13 amino acids. CDR3 loop: CAIRTGVVGGYTF. The CDR3 DNA follows: TGTGCCATCCGGACAGGGGTCGTGGGGGGCTACACCTTC.

This clone has a handful of counts. This chain joins TRBV4-2 and TRBJ1-1; no reliable D call. The germline V gene has CDR1 LGHNA and CDR2 YNFKEQ. The CDR3 has 14 amino acids. V was cut by 3 bases and J by 1 base, with 9 bases left in between. This CDR3 reads CASSHPTGNTEAFF. The CDR3 bases are TGTGCCAGCAGCCATCCCACGGGGAACACTGAAGCTTTCTTT.

This clone was picked up one time. The chain employs TRBV5-1 and TRBJ2-1; D not certain. CDR1 is SGHRS and CDR2 is YFSETQ in the germline V gene. Trimming took off 4 bases at V and 10 bases at J, with 12 bases between the two ends. The CDR3 runs 12 residues. CDR3 in amino acids: CASSLVDGEQFF. Written as DNA, the CDR3 is TGCGCCAGCAGCCTAGTGGACGGAGAGCAGTTCTTC.

The J gene is TRBJ1-2, the V gene TRBV7-9, with D unresolved. V lost 1 base, J lost 2 bases, and 8 bases lay in between. Per the germline V gene, CDR1 is SEHNR and CDR2 is FQNEAQ (reference sequence). The CDR3 length is 14 residues. CDR3 DNA sequence: TGTGCCAGCAGCTTAGACGCAGTCAACTATGGCTACACCTTC. It specifies CASSLDAVNYGYTF. The entire variable domain, with the rest obtained from reference TRBV7-9 and TRBJ1-2, is as follows: DTGVSQNPRHKITKRGQNVTFRCDPISEHNRLYWYRQTLGQGPEFLTYFQNEAQLEKSRLLSDRFSAERPKGSFSTLEIQRTEQGDSAMYLCASSLDAVNYGYTFGSGTRLTVV.

The V call is TRBV2, the J call TRBJ1-5; D is unresolved. The CDR3 sequence is 15 residues long. Trimming stripped 2 bases from V and 1 base from J, with 9 bases between. The germline gives CDR1 SNHLY, CDR2 FYNNEI. CDR3 bases: TGTGCCAGCAGTGAACAGGATGGGAGCAATCAGCCCCAGCATTTT. Translation gives CASSEQDGSNQPQHF.

The J gene is TRBJ1-2, the V gene TRBV2; 10 nucleotides agree with TRBD1. CDR3 length: 16 residues. The germline CDR1 and CDR2 sequences are SNHLY and FYNNEI. The trim removed 5 bases at V and 7 bases at J, leaving 13 bases unmatched. CDR3 sequence: CASSKPVMRQGAGYTF. Written as DNA, the CDR3 is TGTGCCAGCAGTAAGCCCGTAATGAGACAGGGGGCTGGCTACACCTTC.

The chain combines TRBV6-5 with TRBJ2-2, with D perhaps given as TRBD1 or TRBD2 (5 bases each). The CDR3 consists of 15 residues. The V and J ends lost 7 bases and 6 bases respectively, with 18 bases between them. The germline V gene encodes CDR1 MNHEY and CDR2 SVGAGI. The CDR3 DNA sequence: TGTGCCAGCAAGAAATCCGGGACCTTCGCCGGGGAGCTGTTTTTT. Protein: CASKKSGTFAGELFF.

This clone has just a few counts. This CDR3 is CSASPKETQYF. The CDR3 bases are TGCAGTGCTAGCCCGAAAGAGACCCAGTACTTC. This chain uses TRBV20-1 with TRBJ2-5, with unresolved D. V was trimmed by 3 bases and J by 3 bases, leaving 5 bases between them. The germline V gene encodes CDR1 DFQATT and CDR2 SNEGSKA (reference sequence). The CDR3 is 11 amino acids.

The chain carries TRBV2 and TRBJ1-5, with no clear D. The CDR3 spans 14 residues. V was shortened by 6 bases and J by 8 bases, with 17 bases between the two germline ends. The germline V gene has CDR1 SNHLY and CDR2 FYNNEI. This chain's CDR3 is CASSAYGVEEPQHF. CDR3 DNA sequence: TGTGCCAGCAGCGCGTATGGTGTTGAAGAGCCCCAGCATTTT.

The chain recombines TRBV5-4 with TRBJ2-2, with D hard to call. The germline CDR1 and CDR2 sequences are SGHNT and YYREEE (reference sequence). The V and J ends lost 3 bases and 0 bases respectively, with 9 bases between them. This CDR3 spans 15 amino acids. The CDR3 DNA reads TGTGCCAGCAGCTGGGCCGTTTCGAACACCGGGGAGCTGTTTTTT. Translation: CASSWAVSNTGELFF.

The chain employs TRBV7-2 and TRBJ1-6; weak D call: TRBD1 (5 bases). The CDR3 sequence is 16 residues long. V was trimmed by 7 bases and J by 10 bases, leaving 23 bases between them. The V gene's germline CDR1 is SGHTA and CDR2 FQGNSA. As DNA, the CDR3 is TGTGCCAGCACCCTTTTCGCGGAGGGGAACCGCTCACCCCTCCACTTT. It yields the protein CASTLFAEGNRSPLHF.

In its sample, this clone was seen a few times. CDR3 region: CASSARQGQPQHF. The CDR3 nucleotides are TGTGCCAGCAGCGCGCGACAGGGGCAGCCCCAGCATTTT. This chain links TRBV7-8 with TRBJ1-5, with 8 bases lining up with TRBD1. This CDR3 is 13 amino acids long. Germline V gives CDR1 SGHVS, CDR2 FQNEAQ. V shed 5 bases and J 7 bases; nucleotides not matched to a gene: 4.

The V call is TRBV7-3, the J call TRBJ2-1; no reliable D call. Germline V CDR1 and CDR2: SGHTA, FQGTGA. The length of the CDR3 is 14 residues. The V end was cut by 0 bases, the J end by 5 bases, with 8 bases between. The CDR3 DNA sequence: TGTGCCAGCAGCTTAACACAGTCAGACAATGAGCAGTTCTTC. Translated: CASSLTQSDNEQFF.

The chain links TRBV7-8 to TRBJ1-1; D call uncertain. Germline assignment: CDR1 SGHVS and CDR2 FQNEAQ. The CDR3 is 13 residues long. Trimming took 5 bases from V and 0 from J, leaving 7 bases between them. The CDR3 sequence: CASSNAVNTEAFF. In DNA form, the CDR3 reads TGTGCCAGCAGCAACGCAGTGAACACTGAAGCTTTCTTT.

This clone qualifies as medium-sized (0.01 to 0.1%). Here the CDR3 DNA reads TGCGCCAGCAGCGCACAGGGGATGAACACTGAAGCTTTCTTT. This gives the protein CASSAQGMNTEAFF. The V call is TRBV4-1, the J call TRBJ1-1, with 7 bases matching TRBD1. The CDR3 spans 14 residues. Germline CDR1 is MGHRA and CDR2 is YSYEKL. V lost 5 bases to trimming and J lost 0 bases; unmatched junction nucleotides: 3.

The gene calls are TRBV10-1 and TRBJ2-4; D is unclear. Germline values: CDR1 WNHNN, CDR2 SYGVQD (reference sequence). There are 13 residues in the CDR3. V shed 2 bases and J shed 5 bases, with 7 bases lying between them. The CDR3 reads CASSENGQNIQYF. CDR3 DNA: TGCGCCAGCAGTGAGAATGGGCAAAACATTCAGTACTTC.

This chain connects TRBV11-3 to TRBJ2-1; D is unresolved. Germline lookup yields CDR1 SGHNT and CDR2 YENEEA. V lost 3 bases to trimming and J lost 6 bases, with 12 bases between them. The CDR3 contains 14 residues. CDR3 nucleotides: TGTGCCAGCAGCTTTTCGACGGGTCGCAATGAGCAGTTCTTC. Amino acids: CASSFSTGRNEQFF. Based on the CDR3 plus reference TRBV11-3 and TRBJ2-1, the full variable domain is EAGVVQSPRYKIIEKKQPVAFWCNPISGHNTLYWYLQNLGQGPELLIRYENEEAVDDSQLPKDRFSAERLKGVDSTLKIQPAELGDSAVYLCASSFSTGRNEQFFGPGTRLTVL.

Concerning this clone itself: A junction boundary mismatches the germline segment, possibly from a read error. The rearrangement joins TRBV5-1 to TRBJ2-3; TRBD1 matches 7 bases. This CDR3 is built from 14 residues. The germline V gene has CDR1 SGHRS and CDR2 YFSETQ. The CDR3 coding sequence is TGCGCCGGCAGCTTGGACAGGATCACAGATACGCAGTATTTT. This gives the protein CAGSLDRITDTQYF. Together with reference TRBV5-1 and TRBJ2-3, the CDR3 gives the full variable domain: KAGVTQTPRYLIKTRGQQVTLSCSPISGHRSVSWYQQTPGQGLQFLFEYFSETQRNKGNFPGRFSGRQFSNSRSEMNVSTLELGDSALYLCAGSLDRITDTQYFGPGTRLTVL.

V usage is TRBV6-5 and J usage is TRBJ1-4; 7 nucleotides align to TRBD1. V gave up 8 bases and J gave up 5 bases; unmatched junction bases: 8. Germline V gene lookup returns CDR1 MNHEY and CDR2 SVGAGI. CDR3 size: 14 residues. The CDR3 spells CASRRGGQNEKLFF. Written as DNA, the CDR3 is TGTGCCAGCCGACGAGGGGGACAGAATGAAAAACTGTTTTTT.

The chain has TRBV5-4 and TRBJ2-1, with 8 bases aligning to TRBD2. With 1 base clipped from V and 5 bases from J, the junction kept 5 bases outside the gene matches. Germline values: CDR1 SGHNT, CDR2 YYREEE (reference sequence). CDR3 size: 15 residues. The CDR3 sequence is CASSLRVAGNNEQFF. For the CDR3, the DNA is TGTGCCAGCAGCTTGAGGGTAGCGGGGAACAATGAGCAGTTCTTC.

The V call is TRBV6-1, the J call TRBJ1-1; D is unresolved. Germline V CDR1 and CDR2: MNHNS, SASEGT. V lost 1 base and J lost 4, with 10 bases in between. The CDR3 has 14 residues. CDR3 loop: CASSEGRVATEAFF. CDR3 coding DNA: TGTGCCAGCAGTGAAGGAAGGGTCGCCACTGAAGCTTTCTTT.

The gene calls are TRBV30 and TRBJ1-1; possibly TRBD1 for D (5 bases). The germline gives CDR1 GTSNPN, CDR2 SVGIG (reference sequence). V lost 4 bases and J lost 3, with 12 bases in between. This CDR3 is 13 amino acids long. DNA of the CDR3: TGTGCCTGGAACGGGGCTTCAGACACTGAAGCTTTCTTT. Its translation: CAWNGASDTEAFF.

This chain uses TRBV11-2 with TRBJ2-7, with D possibly TRBD2 on 6 matching bases. CDR3 length equals 14 residues. CDR1 and CDR2 from the germline V gene are SGHAT and FQNNGV. The V end was cut by 0 bases, the J end by 4 bases, with 10 bases between. In DNA, the CDR3 is TGTGCCAGCAGCTTAGAACGGGAGACGTACGAGCAGTACTTC. It encodes CASSLERETYEQYF.

The chain recombines TRBV7-9 with TRBJ2-1; 7 nucleotides agree with TRBD2. V shed 5 bases and J 5 bases; nucleotides not matched to a gene: 0. Germline V CDR1 and CDR2: SEHNR, FQNEAQ (reference sequence). CDR3 length: 12 amino acids. CDR3 amino acids: CASSGRDNEQFF. DNA of the CDR3: TGTGCCAGCAGCGGGAGGGACAATGAGCAGTTCTTC.

V and J are TRBV2 and TRBJ1-2; D might be TRBD1 (5 bases). V dropped 2 bases and J dropped 7 bases, with 11 bases sitting between them. The CDR3 sequence is 13 residues long. Germline V lookup: CDR1 SNHLY, CDR2 FYNNEI. DNA of the CDR3: TGTGCCAGCAGTGAAAGTCGCAGGGCTGGCTACACCTTC. Translating gives CASSESRRAGYTF.

This clone was counted between two and nine times. The chain links TRBV5-1 to TRBJ1-1, with D possibly matching TRBD1 (5 bases). Germline-derived CDR1 and CDR2 are SGHRS and YFSETQ. The CDR3 covers 17 residues. CDR3 sequence: CANSRARKVAMNTEAFF. The CDR3 DNA sequence: TGCGCAAACAGCAGGGCTAGGAAGGTCGCTATGAACACTGAAGCTTTCTTT.

The chain is built from TRBV2 and TRBJ1-3; 9 bases are shared with TRBD1. The germline CDR1 and CDR2 sequences are SNHLY and FYNNEI. The CDR3 consists of 14 residues. After removal of 6 bases from V and 1 base from J, the junction contained 1 base not matched to a gene. The CDR3 loop is CASRGTGSGNTIYF. The CDR3 DNA reads TGTGCCAGCAGGGGGACAGGGTCTGGAAACACCATATATTTT.

V and J are TRBV11-2 and TRBJ1-2, with TRBD1 as a possible D gene (5 bases). The germline gives CDR1 SGHAT, CDR2 FQNNGV. The CDR3 spans 15 residues. The V and J ends lost 2 bases and 0 bases respectively, with 10 bases between them. The CDR3 DNA reads as TGTGCCAGCAGCTTATATACAGGACCTAACTATGGCTACACCTTC. The encoded protein is CASSLYTGPNYGYTF. Complete variable domain (other parts from reference TRBV11-2 and TRBJ1-2): EAGVAQSPRYKIIEKRQSVAFWCNPISGHATLYWYQQILGQGPKLLIQFQNNGVVDDSQLPKDRFSAERLKGVDSTLKIQPAKLEDSAVYLCASSLYTGPNYGYTFGSGTRLTVV.